This is a list of T cell receptor beta chains from one sample in a study of T cell responses to AZD1222 COVID-19 vaccine. Repertoires were generated with immunoSEQ multiplex PCR, while TCRdb's copy carries only in-frame clones and drops some. This sample has 100,000 or so clones, with under 95% found just once. This sample comprised peripheral blood, obtained on day 0 of AZD1222 vaccination. Receptors originate from an adult in good health. The CDR3 runs from the conserved cysteine through the conserved F or W. The order of the fields is clone size, CDR3 length, J gene, D gene, V gene, CDR3 DNA, CDR3 protein. A D gene is named only where the DNA matches it firmly. Clone size is given for some rows only: seen once, a few or many times, or a class if the clone is expanded.

clone size: NA; CDR3 length: 15; J gene: TRBJ1-3; D gene: NA; V gene: TRBV30; CDR3 DNA: TGTGCCTGGAGTGTAGGGGGGCTACGTGGAAACACCATATATTTT; CDR3 protein: CAWSVGGLRGNTIYF
clone size: NA; CDR3 length: 17; J gene: TRBJ2-3; D gene: TRBD2; V gene: TRBV4-3; CDR3 DNA: TGCGCCAGCAGCCAAGAGGCTAGCGGGAGGGCCGGGAATACGCAGTATTTT; CDR3 protein: CASSQEASGRAGNTQYF
clone size: NA; CDR3 length: 14; J gene: TRBJ1-2; D gene: NA; V gene: TRBV28; CDR3 DNA: TGTGCCAGCAGTTTATCAGGGGTTAGGTATGGCTACACCTTC; CDR3 protein: CASSLSGVRYGYTF
clone size: NA; CDR3 length: 14; J gene: TRBJ2-1; D gene: NA; V gene: TRBV2; CDR3 DNA: TGTGCCAGCAGTGAACTAACCCCTGGGGATGAGCAGTTCTTC; CDR3 protein: CASSELTPGDEQFF
clone size: NA; CDR3 length: 14; J gene: TRBJ1-6; D gene: NA; V gene: TRBV30; CDR3 DNA: TGTGCCTGGATTCTACAGGGTCGGAATTCACCCCTCCACTTT; CDR3 protein: CAWILQGRNSPLHF
clone size: NA; CDR3 length: 15; J gene: TRBJ2-7; D gene: NA; V gene: TRBV19; CDR3 DNA: TGTGCCAGTAGTACCACCGCCGGGACCCCCAGGGAGCAGTACTTC; CDR3 protein: CASSTTAGTPREQYF
clone size: NA; CDR3 length: 16; J gene: TRBJ2-7; D gene: NA; V gene: TRBV28; CDR3 DNA: TGTGCCAGCAGTTTAGGCGGTGGGGGCCCGGGGTACGAGCAGTACTTC; CDR3 protein: CASSLGGGGPGYEQYF
clone size: once; CDR3 length: 19; J gene: TRBJ1-6; D gene: NA; V gene: TRBV7-8; CDR3 DNA: TGTGCCAGCAGCTTAGTGTCTTGGGGCGGAAGCTCCTATAATTCACCCCTCCACTTT; CDR3 protein: CASSLVSWGGSSYNSPLHF
clone size: NA; CDR3 length: 16; J gene: TRBJ1-6; D gene: NA; V gene: TRBV5-1; CDR3 DNA: TGCGCCAGCAGCGCGGATGTCCGGAGAGGTAATTCACCCCTCCACTTT; CDR3 protein: CASSADVRRGNSPLHF
clone size: NA; CDR3 length: 14; J gene: TRBJ1-4; D gene: NA; V gene: TRBV5-4; CDR3 DNA: TGTGCCAGCAGCTTGGGCTCAACTAATGAAAAACTGTTTTTT; CDR3 protein: CASSLGSTNEKLFF
clone size: NA; CDR3 length: 14; J gene: TRBJ2-3; D gene: NA; V gene: TRBV7-8; CDR3 DNA: TGTGCCAGCAGCTTAGAGCAGTTAACAGATACGCAGTATTTT; CDR3 protein: CASSLEQLTDTQYF
clone size: NA; CDR3 length: 18; J gene: TRBJ2-5; D gene: TRBD2; V gene: TRBV3-1/TRBV3-2; CDR3 DNA: TGTGCCAGCAGCCAAGTTCCTAGCGGGGGGGCTTGTGTAGAGACCCAGTACTTC; CDR3 protein: CASSQVPSGGACVETQYF
clone size: NA; CDR3 length: 15; J gene: TRBJ1-5; D gene: TRBD1; V gene: TRBV6-2/TRBV6-3; CDR3 DNA: TGTGCCAGCAGTTACGGGGACAGGGGTCATCAGCCCCAGCATTTT; CDR3 protein: CASSYGDRGHQPQHF
clone size: NA; CDR3 length: 14; J gene: TRBJ2-1; D gene: NA; V gene: TRBV7-2; CDR3 DNA: TGTGCCAGCAGCTTAGCCGGTAGACACAATGAGCAGTTCTTC; CDR3 protein: CASSLAGRHNEQFF
clone size: NA; CDR3 length: 15; J gene: TRBJ1-2; D gene: NA; V gene: TRBV6-2/TRBV6-3; CDR3 DNA: TGTGCCAGCAGCACTCCGGGACAAAGACCCTATGGCTACACCTTC; CDR3 protein: CASSTPGQRPYGYTF
clone size: NA; CDR3 length: 15; J gene: TRBJ1-4; D gene: TRBD1; V gene: TRBV6-4; CDR3 DNA: TGTGCCAGCAGCCGCACCGGGACAGCGGATGAAAAACTGTTTTTT; CDR3 protein: CASSRTGTADEKLFF
clone size: NA; CDR3 length: 13; J gene: TRBJ1-6; D gene: NA; V gene: TRBV27; CDR3 DNA: TGTGCCAGCAGTTTATCCCCCGAACGCCCCCTCCACTTT; CDR3 protein: CASSLSPERPLHF
clone size: NA; CDR3 length: 15; J gene: TRBJ2-7; D gene: TRBD1; V gene: TRBV4-3; CDR3 DNA: TGCGCCAGCAGCTATCACCGGGACAGGAGGTACGAGCAGTACTTC; CDR3 protein: CASSYHRDRRYEQYF
clone size: NA; CDR3 length: 15; J gene: TRBJ1-1; D gene: NA; V gene: TRBV6-6; CDR3 DNA: TGTGCCAGCTGGGTGTGGGGGGGGTTGCTCACTGAAGCTTTCTTT; CDR3 protein: CASWVWGGLLTEAFF
clone size: NA; CDR3 length: 16; J gene: TRBJ1-6; D gene: TRBD1; V gene: TRBV10-3; CDR3 DNA: TGTGCCATCAGTGAGTCGGAGGGGACAGGGTATTCACCCCTCCACTTT; CDR3 protein: CAISESEGTGYSPLHF
clone size: NA; CDR3 length: 15; J gene: TRBJ2-1; D gene: TRBD2; V gene: TRBV7-3; CDR3 DNA: TGTGCCAGCAGCCGCGGGACTAGCGGAAACAATGAGCAGTTCTTC; CDR3 protein: CASSRGTSGNNEQFF
clone size: NA; CDR3 length: 14; J gene: TRBJ1-6; D gene: NA; V gene: TRBV28; CDR3 DNA: TGTGCCAGCAGTCTCCAGGGGAAGGGTTCACCCCTCCACTTT; CDR3 protein: CASSLQGKGSPLHF
clone size: NA; CDR3 length: 13; J gene: TRBJ1-2; D gene: NA; V gene: TRBV7-9; CDR3 DNA: TGTGCCAGCAGCCCCTCAGGGTTGTATGGCTACACCTTC; CDR3 protein: CASSPSGLYGYTF
clone size: NA; CDR3 length: 15; J gene: TRBJ2-7; D gene: NA; V gene: TRBV10-1; CDR3 DNA: TGCGCCAGCAACGGGAAAGCGGGCGAGGAGTACGAGCAGTACTTC; CDR3 protein: CASNGKAGEEYEQYF
clone size: NA; CDR3 length: 13; J gene: TRBJ2-2; D gene: NA; V gene: TRBV7-3; CDR3 DNA: TGTGCCAGCAGCTTAAATGCCCCCGGTGGGCTGTTTTTT; CDR3 protein: CASSLNAPGGLFF
clone size: NA; CDR3 length: 16; J gene: TRBJ2-5; D gene: NA; V gene: TRBV11-3; CDR3 DNA: TGTGCCAGCAGCCCATCGGGGCCAGCGGTGGTCGAGACCCAGTACTTC; CDR3 protein: CASSPSGPAVVETQYF
clone size: once; CDR3 length: 13; J gene: TRBJ2-7; D gene: NA; V gene: TRBV18; CDR3 DNA: TGTGCCAGCTCACCACCGAATGCTAACGAGCAGTACTTC; CDR3 protein: CASSPPNANEQYF
clone size: NA; CDR3 length: 19; J gene: TRBJ2-2; D gene: TRBD1; V gene: TRBV27; CDR3 DNA: TGTGCCAGCAGTTCCTTCACTGACAGGGGGCGCGGTAGCACCGGGGAGCTGTTTTTT; CDR3 protein: CASSSFTDRGRGSTGELFF
clone size: NA; CDR3 length: 13; J gene: TRBJ2-5; D gene: NA; V gene: TRBV19; CDR3 DNA: TGTGCCAGTAGTGTTACAGGGAAGGAGACCCAGTACTTC; CDR3 protein: CASSVTGKETQYF
clone size: NA; CDR3 length: 15; J gene: TRBJ1-2; D gene: NA; V gene: TRBV7-2; CDR3 DNA: TGTGCCAGCAGCTTAGTTGCGGCAGCCAGAGGTGGCTACACCTTC; CDR3 protein: CASSLVAAARGGYTF
clone size: NA; CDR3 length: 15; J gene: TRBJ2-3; D gene: TRBD2; V gene: TRBV7-2; CDR3 DNA: TGTGCCAGCAGCTTAGCTAGCGGGAGGGCAGATACGCAGTATTTT; CDR3 protein: CASSLASGRADTQYF
clone size: NA; CDR3 length: 14; J gene: TRBJ2-7; D gene: TRBD2; V gene: TRBV6-5; CDR3 DNA: TGTGCCAGCAGACCGCGGACTAGTTCCTACGAGCAGTACTTC; CDR3 protein: CASRPRTSSYEQYF
clone size: NA; CDR3 length: 13; J gene: TRBJ2-2; D gene: NA; V gene: TRBV5-5; CDR3 DNA: TGTGCCAGCAGCTGGGAATACACCGGGGAGCTGTTTTTT; CDR3 protein: CASSWEYTGELFF
clone size: NA; CDR3 length: 15; J gene: TRBJ1-3; D gene: NA; V gene: TRBV30; CDR3 DNA: TGTGCCTGGAGTAGAACCCGGAGGTCTGGAAACACCATATATTTT; CDR3 protein: CAWSRTRRSGNTIYF
clone size: NA; CDR3 length: 15; J gene: TRBJ2-5; D gene: NA; V gene: TRBV7-2; CDR3 DNA: TGTGCCAGCAGCTTAGGGGGGACAAAACAAGAGACCCAGTACTTC; CDR3 protein: CASSLGGTKQETQYF
clone size: NA; CDR3 length: 15; J gene: TRBJ2-3; D gene: NA; V gene: TRBV6-5; CDR3 DNA: TGTGCCAGCACTGGCCGGGATCCCCAGTTTGATACGCAGTATTTT; CDR3 protein: CASTGRDPQFDTQYF
clone size: NA; CDR3 length: 15; J gene: TRBJ1-2; D gene: TRBD1; V gene: TRBV25-1; CDR3 DNA: TGTGCCAGCAGTGAGGGCCCCGGGACAGGGGGAGGCTACACCTTC; CDR3 protein: CASSEGPGTGGGYTF
clone size: NA; CDR3 length: 14; J gene: TRBJ2-7; D gene: TRBD2; V gene: TRBV7-6; CDR3 DNA: TGTGCCAGCAGCTTAGAGACTAGCGGCTACGAGCAGTACTTC; CDR3 protein: CASSLETSGYEQYF
clone size: NA; CDR3 length: 17; J gene: TRBJ2-7; D gene: NA; V gene: TRBV10-1; CDR3 DNA: TGCGCCAGCAGCGCTAACCCTTGCCAGGGGATGGGTGGCGAGCAGTACTTC; CDR3 protein: CASSANPCQGMGGEQYF
clone size: NA; CDR3 length: 15; J gene: TRBJ1-5; D gene: NA; V gene: TRBV14; CDR3 DNA: TGTGCCAGCAGCTCTCCGGGAAGTAGCAATCAGCCCCAGCATTTT; CDR3 protein: CASSSPGSSNQPQHF
clone size: NA; CDR3 length: 13; J gene: TRBJ1-2; D gene: NA; V gene: TRBV6-5; CDR3 DNA: TGTGCCAGCAGTCCCCGAGGGAACTATGGCTACACCTTC; CDR3 protein: CASSPRGNYGYTF
clone size: NA; CDR3 length: 14; J gene: TRBJ2-2; D gene: NA; V gene: TRBV6-2/TRBV6-3; CDR3 DNA: TGTGCCAGCAGTTCAGGAGGCAGCACCGGGGAGCTGTTTTTT; CDR3 protein: CASSSGGSTGELFF
clone size: NA; CDR3 length: 17; J gene: TRBJ1-3; D gene: NA; V gene: TRBV2; CDR3 DNA: TGTGCCAGCAGCCAAGAGCGACTGGGCTCCTCTGGAAACACCATATATTTT; CDR3 protein: CASSQERLGSSGNTIYF
clone size: NA; CDR3 length: 14; J gene: TRBJ1-5; D gene: TRBD1; V gene: TRBV7-3; CDR3 DNA: TGTGCCAGCAGCCCAACAGGGGGCAATCAGCCCCAGCATTTT; CDR3 protein: CASSPTGGNQPQHF
clone size: NA; CDR3 length: 14; J gene: TRBJ1-1; D gene: NA; V gene: TRBV5-1; CDR3 DNA: TGCGCCAGCAGCTCCGATAGCACAGGGACGAGAGCTTTCTTT; CDR3 protein: CASSSDSTGTRAFF
clone size: NA; CDR3 length: 13; J gene: TRBJ1-1; D gene: NA; V gene: TRBV24-1; CDR3 DNA: TGTGCCACCAGCGCTGGTCCCGGAACCCAAGCTTTCTTT; CDR3 protein: CATSAGPGTQAFF
clone size: NA; CDR3 length: 14; J gene: TRBJ2-3; D gene: NA; V gene: TRBV11-3; CDR3 DNA: TGTGCCAGCAGCTTGGGGGGAAGCACAGATACGCAGTATTTT; CDR3 protein: CASSLGGSTDTQYF
clone size: NA; CDR3 length: 13; J gene: TRBJ1-1; D gene: NA; V gene: TRBV28; CDR3 DNA: TGTGCCAGCAGTTTACAGGGGAACACTGAAGCTTTCTTT; CDR3 protein: CASSLQGNTEAFF